This T cell receptor beta chain was recorded in a study of T cells in Graves' hyperthyroidism and ophthalmopathy. This clonotype was counted many times. Trimming took off 1 base at V and 1 base at J, with 9 bases between the two ends. Germline V lookup: CDR1 SGHRS, CDR2 YFSETQ. The CDR3 consists of 14 residues. Investigators excluded patients with uncontrolled infection, other autoimmune disease, pregnancy or lactation. The PBMCs were taken from approximately 11 ml of fresh peripheral blood. RNA transcripts yielded amplified TCR beta CDR3 regions. HTBI primers were employed in a first-round RT-PCR of the TCR CDR3. TCRdb independently ran MiXCR on the multiplex PCR reads; one entry per CDR3 protein. The table has hundreds of thousands of distinct CDR3 sequences, about a fifth seen once.

This sequence originates from a man aged 25-45 years with Graves' ophthalmopathy. The chain combines TRBV5-1 with TRBJ2-7, with D perhaps matching TRBD1 (6 bases). Sequencing was performed on blood. Here the CDR3 DNA reads TGCGCCAGCAGCTTGATAGGACAGTCCTACGAGCAGTACTTC. Translation: CASSLIGQSYEQYF.